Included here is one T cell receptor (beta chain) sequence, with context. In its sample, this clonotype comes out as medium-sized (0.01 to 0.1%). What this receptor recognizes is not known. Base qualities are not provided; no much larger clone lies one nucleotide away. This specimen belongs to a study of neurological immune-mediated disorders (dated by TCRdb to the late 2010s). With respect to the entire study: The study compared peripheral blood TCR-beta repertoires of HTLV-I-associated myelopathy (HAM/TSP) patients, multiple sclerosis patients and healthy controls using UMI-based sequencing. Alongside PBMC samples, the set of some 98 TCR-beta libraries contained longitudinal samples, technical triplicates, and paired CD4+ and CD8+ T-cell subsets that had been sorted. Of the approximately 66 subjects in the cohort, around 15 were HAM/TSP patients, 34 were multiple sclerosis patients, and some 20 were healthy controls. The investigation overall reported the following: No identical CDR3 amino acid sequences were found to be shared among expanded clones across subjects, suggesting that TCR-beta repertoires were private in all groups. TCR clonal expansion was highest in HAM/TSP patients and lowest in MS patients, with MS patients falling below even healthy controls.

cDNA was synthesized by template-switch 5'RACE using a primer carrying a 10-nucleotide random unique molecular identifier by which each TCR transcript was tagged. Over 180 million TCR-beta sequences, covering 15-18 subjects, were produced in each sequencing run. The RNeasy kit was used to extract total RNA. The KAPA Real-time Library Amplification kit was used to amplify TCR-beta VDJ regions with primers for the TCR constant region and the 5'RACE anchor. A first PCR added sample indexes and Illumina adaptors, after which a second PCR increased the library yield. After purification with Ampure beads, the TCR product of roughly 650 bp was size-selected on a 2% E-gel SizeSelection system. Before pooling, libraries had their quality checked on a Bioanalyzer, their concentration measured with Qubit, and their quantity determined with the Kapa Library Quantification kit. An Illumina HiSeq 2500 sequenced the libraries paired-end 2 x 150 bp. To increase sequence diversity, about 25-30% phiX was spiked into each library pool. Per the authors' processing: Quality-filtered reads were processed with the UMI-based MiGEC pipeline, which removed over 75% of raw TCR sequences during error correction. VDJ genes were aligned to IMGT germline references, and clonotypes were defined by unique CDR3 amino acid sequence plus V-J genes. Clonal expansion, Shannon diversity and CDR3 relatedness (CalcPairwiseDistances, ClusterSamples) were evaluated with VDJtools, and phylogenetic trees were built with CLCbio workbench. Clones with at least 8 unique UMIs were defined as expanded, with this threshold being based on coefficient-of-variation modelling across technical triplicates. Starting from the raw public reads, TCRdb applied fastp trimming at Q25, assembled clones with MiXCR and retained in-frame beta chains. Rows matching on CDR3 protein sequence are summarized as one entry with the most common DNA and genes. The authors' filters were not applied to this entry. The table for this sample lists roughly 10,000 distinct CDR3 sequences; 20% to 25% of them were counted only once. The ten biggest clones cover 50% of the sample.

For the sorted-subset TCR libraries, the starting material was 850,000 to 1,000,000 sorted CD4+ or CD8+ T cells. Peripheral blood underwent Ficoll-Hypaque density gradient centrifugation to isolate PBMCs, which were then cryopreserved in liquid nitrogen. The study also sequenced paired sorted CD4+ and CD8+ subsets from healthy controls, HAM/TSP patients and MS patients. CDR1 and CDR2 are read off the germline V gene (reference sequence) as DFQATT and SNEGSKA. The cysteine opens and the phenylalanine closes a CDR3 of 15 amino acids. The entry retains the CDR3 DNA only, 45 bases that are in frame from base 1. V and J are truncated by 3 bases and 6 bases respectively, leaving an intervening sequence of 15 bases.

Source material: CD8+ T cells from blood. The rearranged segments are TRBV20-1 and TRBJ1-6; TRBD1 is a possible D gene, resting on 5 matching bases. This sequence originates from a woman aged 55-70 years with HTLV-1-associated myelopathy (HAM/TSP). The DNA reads TGCAGTGCTAGCGGCGGTGGGGGGGGTAATTCACCCCTCCACTTT. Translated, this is CSASGGGGGNSPLHF.